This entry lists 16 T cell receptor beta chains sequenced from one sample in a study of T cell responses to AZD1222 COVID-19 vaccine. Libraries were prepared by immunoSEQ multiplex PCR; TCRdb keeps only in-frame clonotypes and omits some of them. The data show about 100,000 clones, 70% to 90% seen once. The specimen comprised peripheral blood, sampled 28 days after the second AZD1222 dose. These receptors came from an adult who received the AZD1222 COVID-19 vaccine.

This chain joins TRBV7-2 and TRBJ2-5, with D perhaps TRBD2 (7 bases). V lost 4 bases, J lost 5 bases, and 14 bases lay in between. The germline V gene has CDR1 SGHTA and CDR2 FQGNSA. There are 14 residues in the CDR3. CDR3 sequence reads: CASSWGGQIETQYF. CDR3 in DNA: TGTGCCAGCAGCTGGGGGGGCCAGATTGAGACCCAGTACTTC.

CDR3 nucleotide sequence: TGCGCCAGCAGCTTGACCGGGACGGCATTGGCCCAGTACTTC. This translates into CASSLTGTALAQYF. The V gene is TRBV5-1, the J gene TRBJ2-5, with D perhaps being TRBD1 or TRBD2 (5 bases each). This CDR3 comprises 14 residues. Germline CDR1 and CDR2: SGHRS and YFSETQ. Trimming removed 1 base at V and 9 bases at J, with 16 bases between.

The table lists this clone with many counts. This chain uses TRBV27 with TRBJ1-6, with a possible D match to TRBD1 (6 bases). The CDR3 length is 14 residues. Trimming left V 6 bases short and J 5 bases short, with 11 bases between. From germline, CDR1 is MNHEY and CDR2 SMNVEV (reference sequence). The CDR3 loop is CASSLYRDNSPLHF. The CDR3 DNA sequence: TGTGCCAGCAGCCTATACAGGGATAATTCACCCCTCCACTTT.

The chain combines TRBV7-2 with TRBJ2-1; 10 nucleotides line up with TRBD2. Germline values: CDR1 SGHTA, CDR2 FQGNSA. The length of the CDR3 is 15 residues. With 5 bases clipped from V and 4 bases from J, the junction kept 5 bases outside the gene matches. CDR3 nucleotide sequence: TGTGCCAGCAGCATCGGGACTAGCGAGTACAATGAGCAGTTCTTC. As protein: CASSIGTSEYNEQFF.

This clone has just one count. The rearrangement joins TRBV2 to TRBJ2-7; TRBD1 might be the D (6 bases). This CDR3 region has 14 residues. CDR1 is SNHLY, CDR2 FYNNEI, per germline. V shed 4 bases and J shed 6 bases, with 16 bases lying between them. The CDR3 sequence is CASSAASGALEQYF. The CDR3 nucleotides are TGTGCCAGCAGTGCCGCCTCAGGGGCTCTCGAGCAGTACTTC.

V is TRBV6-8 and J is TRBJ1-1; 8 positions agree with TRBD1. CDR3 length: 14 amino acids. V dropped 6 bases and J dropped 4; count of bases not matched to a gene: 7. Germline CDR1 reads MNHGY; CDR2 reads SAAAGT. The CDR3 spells CASSETRGRTEAFF. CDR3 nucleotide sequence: TGTGCCAGCAGCGAAACCAGGGGGCGCACTGAAGCTTTCTTT.

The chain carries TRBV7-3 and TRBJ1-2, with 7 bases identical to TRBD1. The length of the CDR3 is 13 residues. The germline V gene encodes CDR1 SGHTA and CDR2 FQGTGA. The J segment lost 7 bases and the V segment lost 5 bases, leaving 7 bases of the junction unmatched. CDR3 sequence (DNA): TGTGCCAGCAGCAAAGACAGGGCTGGTGGCTACACCTTC. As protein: CASSKDRAGGYTF. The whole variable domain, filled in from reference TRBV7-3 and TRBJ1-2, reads GAGVSQTPSNKVTEKGKYVELRCDPISGHTALYWYRQSLGQGPEFLIYFQGTGAADDSGLPNDRFFAVRPEGSVSTLKIQRTERGDSAVYLCASSKDRAGGYTFGSGTRLTVV.

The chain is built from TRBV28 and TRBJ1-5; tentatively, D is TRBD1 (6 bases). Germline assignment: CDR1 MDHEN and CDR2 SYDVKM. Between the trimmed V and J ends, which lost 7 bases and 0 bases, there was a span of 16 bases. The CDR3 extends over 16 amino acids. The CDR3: CASTNHQGNSNQPQHF. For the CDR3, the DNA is TGTGCCAGCACCAACCACCAGGGGAATAGCAATCAGCCCCAGCATTTT.

The CDR3 DNA reads as TGTGCCATCAGCCCGGGACAGAACTATGGCTACACCTTC. Translated: CAISPGQNYGYTF. The V gene is TRBV10-3, the J gene TRBJ1-2; 7 nucleotides line up with TRBD1. Trimming at V came to 6 bases and at J to 2 bases, leaving 3 bases not matched to a gene. The CDR3 totals 13 residues. CDR1 is ENHRY, CDR2 SYGVKD, per germline.

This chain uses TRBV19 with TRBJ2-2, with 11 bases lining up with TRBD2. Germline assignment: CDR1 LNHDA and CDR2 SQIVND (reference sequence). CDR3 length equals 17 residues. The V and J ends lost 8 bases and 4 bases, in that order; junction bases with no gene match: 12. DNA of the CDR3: TGTGCCAGTGCCCGGTGGGAACTAGCGGGAGTCACCGGGGAGCTGTTTTTT. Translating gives CASARWELAGVTGELFF.

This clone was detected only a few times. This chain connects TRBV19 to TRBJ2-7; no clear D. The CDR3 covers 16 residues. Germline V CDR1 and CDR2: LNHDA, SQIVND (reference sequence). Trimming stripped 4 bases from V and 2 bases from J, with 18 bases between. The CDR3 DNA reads TGTGCCAGTAGTACTCTGGGGTCAGGCTGGACCTACGAGCAGTACTTC. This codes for CASSTLGSGWTYEQYF.

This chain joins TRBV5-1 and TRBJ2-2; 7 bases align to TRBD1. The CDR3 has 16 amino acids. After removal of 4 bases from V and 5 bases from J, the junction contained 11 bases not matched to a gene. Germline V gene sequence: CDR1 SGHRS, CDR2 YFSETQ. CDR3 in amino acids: CASSIQTGASTGELFF. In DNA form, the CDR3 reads TGCGCCAGCAGCATACAAACAGGGGCCTCAACCGGGGAGCTGTTTTTT. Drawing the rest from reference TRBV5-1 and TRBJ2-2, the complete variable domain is KAGVTQTPRYLIKTRGQQVTLSCSPISGHRSVSWYQQTPGQGLQFLFEYFSETQRNKGNFPGRFSGRQFSNSRSEMNVSTLELGDSALYLCASSIQTGASTGELFFGEGSRLTVL.

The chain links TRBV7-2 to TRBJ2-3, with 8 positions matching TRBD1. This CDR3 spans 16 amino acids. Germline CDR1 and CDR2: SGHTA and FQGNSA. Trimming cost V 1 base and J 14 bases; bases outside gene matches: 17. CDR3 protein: CASSLGGNLDREYLYF. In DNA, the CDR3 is TGTGCCAGCAGCTTAGGAGGGAACTTGGACAGGGAATATTTGTATTTT.

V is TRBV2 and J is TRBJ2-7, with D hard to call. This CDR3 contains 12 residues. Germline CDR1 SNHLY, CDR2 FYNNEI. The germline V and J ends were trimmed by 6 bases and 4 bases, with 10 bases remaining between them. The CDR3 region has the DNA TGTGCCAGCAGGGGGAATGGGTACGAGCAGTACTTC. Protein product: CASRGNGYEQYF.

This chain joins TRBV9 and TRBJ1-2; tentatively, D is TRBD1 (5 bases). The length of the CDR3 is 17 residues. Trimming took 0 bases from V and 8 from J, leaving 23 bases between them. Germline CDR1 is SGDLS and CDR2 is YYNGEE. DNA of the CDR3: TGTGCCAGCAGCGTAGAAGCCAGGACATCCCCCCTGGGGGGCTACACCTTC. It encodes CASSVEARTSPLGGYTF.

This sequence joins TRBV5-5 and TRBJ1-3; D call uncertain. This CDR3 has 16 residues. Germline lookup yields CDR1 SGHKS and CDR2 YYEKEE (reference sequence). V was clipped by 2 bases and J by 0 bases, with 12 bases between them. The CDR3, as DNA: TGTGCCAGCAGCTTTAGTTTTCCTTACTCTGGAAACACCATATATTTT. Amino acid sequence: CASSFSFPYSGNTIYF.